The clone carrying this T cell receptor (beta chain) was observed a handful of times. These data belong to a study of human T cells and chemical hapten exposure. The template was total RNA from unfractionated whole blood. TCRdb reanalysed the 5' RACE reads using MiXCR and keeps one entry per CDR3 protein. The sample gives 95,000 to 120,000 distinct CDR3 sequences, 15% to 20% of which show up once; around 2.8% is in the top ten. Germline loops: CDR1 SEHNR, CDR2 FQNEAQ (reference sequence). CDR3 length: 13 amino acids. Trimming stripped 3 bases from V and 7 bases from J, with 12 bases between. The source of this sequence is a human donor in good health. The genes are TRBV7-9 and TRBJ1-1; D is perhaps TRBD1 (5 bases). The CDR3 DNA reads TGTGCCAGCAGCTTCCTAGAGGGGATTGAAGCTTTCTTT. Translating gives CASSFLEGIEAFF.